This section outlines one T cell receptor (beta chain) sequence together with its context. Its antigen target is currently unknown. No much larger clone exists at a distance of one base, and base qualities are not known. The library came from 5' RACE. Sequenced using an Illumina HiSeq 2500. A second about 7 to 11 cycle PCR used a sample-barcoded 5' primer and a J-beta primer mix. Each TCR beta cDNA molecule received a unique molecular identifier from a template-switch 5' adaptor carrying 12 random nucleotides. Each sample yielded at least 2.5 million CDR3-containing paired-end reads. The Mint cDNA synthesis kit, primed by a TRBC-specific oligonucleotide, was used to synthesize first-strand cDNA from all RNA. All cDNA was treated with uracil-DNA glycosylase and then went through a first 18-cycle PCR with the universal primers M1SS and BC2_uni_R. The original pipeline was this. For normalization, 1 million high-quality reads were randomly selected from each sample, with every read carrying a distinct molecular identifier. Instead of being binned into consensus sequences, reads with shared molecular identifiers were discarded. MiTCR, run with a Q25 quality threshold and the strictest error-elimination algorithm, handled CDR3 identification, clonotype clustering and error correction. A nonparametric unseen species model using Euler transformation provided a lower-bound estimate of total TCR beta diversity. In TCRdb, the public reads were trimmed at Q25 with fastp and aligned with MiXCR, with productive beta chains retained. Each CDR3 protein appears once, grouped with its most common genes and DNA. These V and J calls are TCRdb output, not the study's own analysis. In all, the sample holds about 680,000 distinct CDR3 sequences, and roughly 50% of those were seen once. In total, the top ten clones hold 25% to 35% of the sample.

CDR1 and CDR2, looked up from the germline V gene (reference sequence), are SEHNR and FQNEAQ. At the junction V is shortened by 3 bases and J by 4 bases, with 12 bases in between. From its cysteine to its phenylalanine, the CDR3 spans 14 amino acids. CDR3 DNA only is kept here, 42 bases in frame from base 1. This entry belongs to a study of blood T cells in healthy people across ages (dated by TCRdb to the mid-2010s). Background for the entire study: Template switching captured roughly one uniquely barcoded TCR beta cDNA molecule per two T cells in model experiments. The study measured age-related changes in TCR beta repertoire diversity using deep sequencing normalized with unique cDNA molecular identifiers. Donors were grouped into four age groups: young (average 16 years), middle-aged (around 39), aged (about 60) and long-lived (less than 85). Donors of different ages were randomly distributed across sequencing lanes to avoid experimental bias. For two donors (one aged 18 to 30 and one aged 80 or older), the study analyzed two additional independent replicas of 1 million unique cDNA reads from the same blood draw. What the authors observed across the whole study: The percentage of naive T cells measured by flow cytometry correlated strongly with observed TCR beta diversity. Compared with the aged group, the long-lived group had more naive CD4+ T cells, fewer expanded clones and increased TCR diversity, a pattern suggesting age selection. Estimates of total diversity based on one million sequenced T cells were regarded as lower bounds and as underestimates. As age increased, observed TCR beta diversity per million T cells dropped in a roughly linear way, and a significant reduction was already evident by age around 41. Because the CMV infection status of the donors was unknown, age-related changes in expanded clonotypes may potentially have been confounded. Because profiling used bulk unsorted PBMCs, naive and antigen-experienced compartments could not be compared conclusively.

The donors were some 36 Caucasian individuals from Russia, aged roughly 6 to 90 years, who were systemically healthy. Each donor gave approximately 9.4 milliliters of peripheral blood, drawn into EDTA-treated Vacutainer tubes. PBMCs were isolated by Ficoll-Paque density-gradient centrifugation, with at least 7 million obtained per sample. Trizol reagent was used to extract total RNA from the PBMCs, yielding at least 6 micrograms per sample. The percentages of naive CD45RAhigh/CD27high T cells were determined by flow cytometry on a PBMC aliquot from every donor. This TCR was recovered from an older woman in good health. The sequencing sample was made of blood. This chain is built from TRBV7-9 and TRBJ1-1, with TRBD1 tentatively as D gene (6 bases match). Here the CDR3 is given as CASSLGATPTEAFF. The sequenced DNA is TGTGCCAGCAGCTTGGGGGCGACCCCCACTGAAGCTTTCTTT.